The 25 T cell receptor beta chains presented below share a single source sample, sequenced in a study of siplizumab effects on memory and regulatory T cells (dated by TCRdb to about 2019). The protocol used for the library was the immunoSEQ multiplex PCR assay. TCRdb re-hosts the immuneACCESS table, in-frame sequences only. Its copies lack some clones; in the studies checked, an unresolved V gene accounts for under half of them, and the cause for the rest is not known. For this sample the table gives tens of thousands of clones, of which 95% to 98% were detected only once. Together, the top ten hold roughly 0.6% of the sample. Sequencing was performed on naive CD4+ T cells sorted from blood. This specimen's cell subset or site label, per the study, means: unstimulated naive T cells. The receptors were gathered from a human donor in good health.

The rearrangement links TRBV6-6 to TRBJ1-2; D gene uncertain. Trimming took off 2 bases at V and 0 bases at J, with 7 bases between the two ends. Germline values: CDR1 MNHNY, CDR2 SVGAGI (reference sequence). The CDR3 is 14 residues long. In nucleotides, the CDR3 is TGTGCCAGCAGTTACCCCGGGCCTAACTATGGCTACACCTTC. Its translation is CASSYPGPNYGYTF.

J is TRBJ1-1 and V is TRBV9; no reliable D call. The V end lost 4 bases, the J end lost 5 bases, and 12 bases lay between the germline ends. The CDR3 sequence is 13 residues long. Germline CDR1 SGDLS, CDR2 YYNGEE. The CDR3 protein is CASSPGWTTEAFF. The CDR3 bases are TGTGCCAGCAGCCCAGGATGGACTACTGAAGCTTTCTTT.

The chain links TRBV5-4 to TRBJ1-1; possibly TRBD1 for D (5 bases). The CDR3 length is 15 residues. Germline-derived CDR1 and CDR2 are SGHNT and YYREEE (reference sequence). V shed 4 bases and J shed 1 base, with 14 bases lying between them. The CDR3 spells CASSPRAQSNTEAFF. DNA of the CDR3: TGTGCCAGCAGCCCCAGGGCTCAATCGAACACTGAAGCTTTCTTT.

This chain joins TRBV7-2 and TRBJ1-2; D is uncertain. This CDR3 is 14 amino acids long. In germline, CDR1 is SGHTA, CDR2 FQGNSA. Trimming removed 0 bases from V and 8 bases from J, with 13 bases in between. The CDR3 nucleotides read TGTGCCAGCAGCTTAGCCGAGAGGGTGGGGGGCTACACCTTC. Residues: CASSLAERVGGYTF.

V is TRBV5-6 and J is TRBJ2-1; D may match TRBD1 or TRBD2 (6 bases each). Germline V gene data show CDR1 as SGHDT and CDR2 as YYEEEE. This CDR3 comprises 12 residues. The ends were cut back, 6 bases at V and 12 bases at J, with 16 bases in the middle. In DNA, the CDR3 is TGTGCCAGCAAATCAAGGGGGGCGAGGCAGTTCTTC. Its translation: CASKSRGARQFF.

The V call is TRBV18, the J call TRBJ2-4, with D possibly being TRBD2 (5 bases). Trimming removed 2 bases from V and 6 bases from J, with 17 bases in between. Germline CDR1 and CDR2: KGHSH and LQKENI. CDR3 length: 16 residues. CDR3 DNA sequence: TGTGCCAGCTCACCAGAGGGAGCCCTCCCTCTAAACATTCAGTACTTC. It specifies CASSPEGALPLNIQYF.

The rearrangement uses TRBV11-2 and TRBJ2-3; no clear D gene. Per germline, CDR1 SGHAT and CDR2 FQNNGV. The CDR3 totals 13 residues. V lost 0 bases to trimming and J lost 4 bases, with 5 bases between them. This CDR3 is CASSLDRADTQYF. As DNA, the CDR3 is TGTGCCAGCAGCTTAGATCGAGCAGATACGCAGTATTTT.

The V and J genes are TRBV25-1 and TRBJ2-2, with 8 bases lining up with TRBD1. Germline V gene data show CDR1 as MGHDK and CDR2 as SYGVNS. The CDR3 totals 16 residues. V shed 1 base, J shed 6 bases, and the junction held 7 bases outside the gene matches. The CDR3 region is CASSELLGRGPGELFF. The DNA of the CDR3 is TGTGCCAGCAGTGAATTACTAGGCAGGGGGCCCGGGGAGCTGTTTTTT. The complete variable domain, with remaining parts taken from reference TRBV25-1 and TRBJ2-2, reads EADIYQTPRYLVIGTGKKITLECSQTMGHDKMYWYQQDPGMELHLIHYSYGVNSTEKGDLSSESTVSRIRTEHFPLTLESARPSHTSQYLCASSELLGRGPGELFFGEGSRLTVL.

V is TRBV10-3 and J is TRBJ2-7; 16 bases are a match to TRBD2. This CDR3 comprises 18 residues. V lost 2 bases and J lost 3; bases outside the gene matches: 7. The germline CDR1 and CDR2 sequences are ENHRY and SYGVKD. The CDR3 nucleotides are TGTGCCATCAGTGAGAACCCGGGACTAGCGGGAGGGCTCTACGAGCAGTACTTC. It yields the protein CAISENPGLAGGLYEQYF.

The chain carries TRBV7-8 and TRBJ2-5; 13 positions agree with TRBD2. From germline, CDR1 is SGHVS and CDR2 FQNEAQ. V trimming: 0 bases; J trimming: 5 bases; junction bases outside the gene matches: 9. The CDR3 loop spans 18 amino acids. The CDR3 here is CASSLAPGTSGNRETQYF. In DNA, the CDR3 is TGTGCCAGCAGCTTAGCTCCCGGGACTAGCGGGAACCGGGAGACCCAGTACTTC.

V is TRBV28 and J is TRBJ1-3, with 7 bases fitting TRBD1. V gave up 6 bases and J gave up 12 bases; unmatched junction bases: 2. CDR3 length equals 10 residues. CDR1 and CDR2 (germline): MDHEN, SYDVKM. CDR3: CASRGGSIYF. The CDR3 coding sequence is TGTGCCAGCAGAGGGGGCAGCATATATTTT.

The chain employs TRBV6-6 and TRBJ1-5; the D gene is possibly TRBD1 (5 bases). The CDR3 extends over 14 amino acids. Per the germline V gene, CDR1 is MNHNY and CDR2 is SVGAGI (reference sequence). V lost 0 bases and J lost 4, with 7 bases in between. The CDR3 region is CASSYSEGNQPQHF. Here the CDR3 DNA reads TGTGCCAGCAGTTACTCTGAGGGGAATCAGCCCCAGCATTTT.

CDR3 DNA sequence: TGTGCCAGCAGCTTAGAATGGGAGACCCAGTACTTC. It yields the protein CASSLEWETQYF. The chain combines TRBV7-9 with TRBJ2-5; D uncertain. The CDR3 has 12 residues. Germline V gives CDR1 SEHNR, CDR2 FQNEAQ (reference sequence). V lost 1 base and J lost 5, with 5 bases in between.

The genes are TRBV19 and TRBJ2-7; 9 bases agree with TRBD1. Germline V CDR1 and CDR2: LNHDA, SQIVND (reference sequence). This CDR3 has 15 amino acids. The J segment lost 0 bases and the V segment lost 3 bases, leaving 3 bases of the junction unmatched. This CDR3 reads CASSMSTGGSYEQYF. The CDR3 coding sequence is TGTGCCAGTAGTATGTCGACAGGGGGCTCCTACGAGCAGTACTTC.

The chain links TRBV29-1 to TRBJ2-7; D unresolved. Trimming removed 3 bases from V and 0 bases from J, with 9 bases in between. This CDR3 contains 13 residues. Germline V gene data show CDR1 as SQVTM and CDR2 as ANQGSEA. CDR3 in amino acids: CSVELSSSYEQYF. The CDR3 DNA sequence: TGCAGCGTTGAGCTGAGTAGCTCCTACGAGCAGTACTTC.

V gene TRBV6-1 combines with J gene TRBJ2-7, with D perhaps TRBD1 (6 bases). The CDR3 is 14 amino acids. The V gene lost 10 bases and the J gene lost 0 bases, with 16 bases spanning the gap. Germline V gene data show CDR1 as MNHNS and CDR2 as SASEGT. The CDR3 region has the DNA TGTGCCATCAGCAGGGGATTTGTCTCCTACGAGCAGTACTTC. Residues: CAISRGFVSYEQYF.

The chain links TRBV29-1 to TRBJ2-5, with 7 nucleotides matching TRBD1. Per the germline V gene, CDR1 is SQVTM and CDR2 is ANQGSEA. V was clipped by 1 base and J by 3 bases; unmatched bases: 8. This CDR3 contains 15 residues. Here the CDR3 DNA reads TGCAGCGTTGAAGGCAGCAGGGGGTCCGAAGAGACCCAGTACTTC. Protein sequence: CSVEGSRGSEETQYF.

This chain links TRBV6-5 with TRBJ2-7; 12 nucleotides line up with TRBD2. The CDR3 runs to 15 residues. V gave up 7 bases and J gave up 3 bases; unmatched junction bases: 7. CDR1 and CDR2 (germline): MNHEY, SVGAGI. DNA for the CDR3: TGTGCCAGCACCAGGACTAGCGGGGCTCTCTACGAGCAGTACTTC. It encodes CASTRTSGALYEQYF.

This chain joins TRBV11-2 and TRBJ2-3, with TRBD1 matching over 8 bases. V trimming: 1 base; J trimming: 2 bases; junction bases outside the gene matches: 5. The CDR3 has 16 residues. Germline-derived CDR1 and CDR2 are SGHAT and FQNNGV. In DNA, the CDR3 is TGTGCCAGCAGCTTAGCTGTACAGGGGGTCACAGATACGCAGTATTTT. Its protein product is CASSLAVQGVTDTQYF.

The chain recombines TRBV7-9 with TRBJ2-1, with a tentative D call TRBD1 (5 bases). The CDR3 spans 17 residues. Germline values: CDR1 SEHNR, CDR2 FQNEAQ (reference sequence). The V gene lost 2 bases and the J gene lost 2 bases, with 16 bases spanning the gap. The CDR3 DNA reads TGTGCCAGCAGCTTAATGGGGCAGATAATAACCTACAATGAGCAGTTCTTC. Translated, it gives CASSLMGQIITYNEQFF.

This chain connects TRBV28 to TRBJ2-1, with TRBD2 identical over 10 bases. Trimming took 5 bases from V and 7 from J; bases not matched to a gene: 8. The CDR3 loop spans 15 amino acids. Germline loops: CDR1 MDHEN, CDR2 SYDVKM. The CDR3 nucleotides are TGTGCCAGCAGTCCCCCCGGGACTAGCGTTAATGAGCAGTTCTTC. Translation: CASSPPGTSVNEQFF.

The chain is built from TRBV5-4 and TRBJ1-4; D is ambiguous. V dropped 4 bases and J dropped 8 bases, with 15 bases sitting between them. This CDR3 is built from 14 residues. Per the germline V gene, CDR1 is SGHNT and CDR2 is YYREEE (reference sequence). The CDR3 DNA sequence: TGTGCCAGCAGCACCGCCGGGGATTGGGAAAAACTGTTTTTT. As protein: CASSTAGDWEKLFF.

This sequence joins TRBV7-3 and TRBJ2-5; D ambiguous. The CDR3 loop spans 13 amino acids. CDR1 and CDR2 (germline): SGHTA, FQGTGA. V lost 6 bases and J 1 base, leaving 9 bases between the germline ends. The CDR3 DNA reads TGTGCCAGCAGTCAAAGGGTCCAAGAGACCCAGTACTTC. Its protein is CASSQRVQETQYF.

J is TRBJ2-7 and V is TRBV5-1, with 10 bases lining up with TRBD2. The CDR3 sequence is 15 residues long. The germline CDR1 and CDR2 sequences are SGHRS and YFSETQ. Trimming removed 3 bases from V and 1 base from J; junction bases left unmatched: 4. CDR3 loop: CASSSRTSGSYEQYF. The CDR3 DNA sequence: TGCGCCAGCAGCTCCCGGACTAGCGGTTCCTACGAGCAGTACTTC.

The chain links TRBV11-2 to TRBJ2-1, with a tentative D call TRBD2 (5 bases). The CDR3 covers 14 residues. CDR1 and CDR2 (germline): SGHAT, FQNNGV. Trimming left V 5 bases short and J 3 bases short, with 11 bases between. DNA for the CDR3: TGTGCCAGCAGCCGCCGGGGAGACTACAATGAGCAGTTCTTC. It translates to CASSRRGDYNEQFF.